This passage covers 28 T cell receptor beta chains from one sample sequenced in a study of cytomegalovirus exposure and HLA in healthy donors. The PCR made use of 60 Vbeta and 13 Jbeta primers. Measured with immunoSEQ multiplex PCR; TCRdb has only the in-frame clones, and not every one. The sample comprises about 150,000 clones, around 75% of which are singletons, and approximately 8% rests with the top ten. Sequencing was done on a sample of PBMCs. All receptors derive from a man aged 25 to 45 in good health and CMV-seropositive.

CDR3 residues: CATSSLPGASYSYNEQFF. CDR3 sequence (DNA): TGTGCCACCAGCTCACTTCCTGGTGCATCCTACTCCTACAATGAGCAGTTCTTC. This chain connects TRBV15 to TRBJ2-1, with D uncertain. Trimming cost V 5 bases and J 0 bases, with 20 bases left between them. From germline, CDR1 is LNHNV and CDR2 YYDKDF (reference sequence). This CDR3 spans 18 amino acids.

V gene TRBV6-1 combines with J gene TRBJ2-7; D might be TRBD1 (6 bases). CDR1 and CDR2 (germline): MNHNS, SASEGT. V dropped 2 bases and J dropped 4 bases, with 12 bases sitting between them. The CDR3 is 14 residues long. The CDR3 DNA reads as TGTGCCAGCAGTGAATTCTGGGGGCCATACGAGCAGTACTTC. Encoded protein: CASSEFWGPYEQYF.

The chain's CDR3 is CASGQVYPQHF. Written as DNA, the CDR3 is TGTGCCAGCGGACAGGTATACCCCCAGCATTTT. The chain employs TRBV28 and TRBJ1-5, with TRBD1 matching 7 bases. V lost 8 bases to trimming and J lost 10 bases; unmatched junction nucleotides: 5. This CDR3 spans 11 amino acids. The germline gives CDR1 MDHEN, CDR2 SYDVKM.

This clone was observed once. This chain links TRBV7-6 with TRBJ2-2; possibly TRBD1 for D (5 bases). Trimming left V 4 bases short and J 6 bases short, with 12 bases between. This CDR3 is 14 amino acids long. In germline, CDR1 is SGHVS, CDR2 FNYEAQ. CDR3 sequence reads: CASSYARGAGELFF. The CDR3 nucleotides read TGTGCCAGCAGCTACGCTAGGGGCGCCGGGGAGCTGTTTTTT.

The rearrangement joins TRBV9 to TRBJ2-7; weak D call: TRBD2 (6 bases). Germline V gene data show CDR1 as SGDLS and CDR2 as YYNGEE. The V end lost 3 bases, the J end lost 3 bases, and 10 bases lay between the germline ends. The CDR3 consists of 13 residues. As DNA, the CDR3 is TGTGCCAGCAGCGGGGGACTTCACTACGAGCAGTACTTC. Translation: CASSGGLHYEQYF. Combining the CDR3 with reference TRBV9 and TRBJ2-7 gives the whole variable domain DSGVTQTPKHLITATGQRVTLRCSPRSGDLSVYWYQQSLDQGLQFLIQYYNGEERAKGNILERFSAQQFPDLHSELNLSSLELGDSALYFCASSGGLHYEQYFGPGTRLTVT.

This clone was seen more than once but under ten times. The chain uses TRBV29-1 and TRBJ1-1, with D possibly being TRBD1 (5 bases). CDR3 length: 13 amino acids. Trimming removed 4 bases from V and 0 bases from J, with 9 bases in between. CDR1 is SQVTM and CDR2 is ANQGSEA in the germline V gene. Here the CDR3 reads CSVGSRVNTEAFF. DNA of the CDR3: TGCAGCGTTGGAAGCAGGGTGAACACTGAAGCTTTCTTT.

The rearrangement uses TRBV6-5 and TRBJ1-3, with D possibly matching TRBD1 (6 bases). The CDR3 sequence is 14 residues long. V shed 2 bases and J shed 4 bases, with 9 bases lying between them. Germline CDR1 MNHEY, CDR2 SVGAGI. The CDR3 sequence: CASSYETGGNTIYF. CDR3 in DNA: TGTGCCAGCAGTTACGAGACAGGAGGAAACACCATATATTTT.

The genes are TRBV5-1 and TRBJ2-1; maybe TRBD1 (5 bases). The V and J ends lost 4 bases and 2 bases respectively, with 7 bases between them. This CDR3 region has 13 residues. Germline V gene data show CDR1 as SGHRS and CDR2 as YFSETQ. The CDR3 reads CASSPDTYNEQFF. In DNA, the CDR3 is TGCGCCAGCAGCCCGGACACCTACAATGAGCAGTTCTTC. Full variable domain (remainder filled in from reference TRBV5-1 and TRBJ2-1): KAGVTQTPRYLIKTRGQQVTLSCSPISGHRSVSWYQQTPGQGLQFLFEYFSETQRNKGNFPGRFSGRQFSNSRSEMNVSTLELGDSALYLCASSPDTYNEQFFGPGTRLTVL.

The J gene is TRBJ2-7, the V gene TRBV6-5, with D tentatively TRBD2 (6 bases). V was cut by 6 bases and J by 3 bases, with 18 bases left in between. The CDR3 has 15 amino acids. In germline, CDR1 is MNHEY, CDR2 SVGAGI. The CDR3 nucleotides are TGTGCCAGCAGCCCCCGGCGGGGCGGGGTCTACGAGCAGTACTTC. Its translation: CASSPRRGGVYEQYF.

This clone appeared once. The gene calls are TRBV4-1 and TRBJ2-5; D might be TRBD2 (5 bases). The DNA end favors TRBJ2-7, so the J call may be wrong. The germline V gene has CDR1 MGHRA and CDR2 YSYEKL. The CDR3 has 15 amino acids. The CDR3 DNA reads TGCGCCAGCAGCCAAGATCTAGCCCGGGACTACGAGCAGTACTTC. It codes for CASSQDLARDYEQYF.

The chain uses TRBV19 and TRBJ2-5, with 8 bases lining up with TRBD2. The V gene end was trimmed by 5 bases and the J gene end by 5 bases; junction bases not matched to a gene: 16. Germline V gives CDR1 LNHDA, CDR2 SQIVND (reference sequence). The CDR3 loop spans 17 amino acids. The CDR3 sequence: CASSPRGSGATGETQYF. CDR3 nucleotide sequence: TGTGCCAGTAGTCCCCGGGGTAGCGGGGCGACGGGGGAGACCCAGTACTTC.

The rearrangement uses TRBV27 and TRBJ2-1, with TRBD2 matching 8 bases. Trimming at V came to 1 base and at J to 7 bases, leaving 9 bases not matched to a gene. CDR3 length: 16 amino acids. From germline, CDR1 is MNHEY and CDR2 SMNVEV (reference sequence). This CDR3 reads CASSLYGASGRNEQFF. For the CDR3, the DNA is TGTGCCAGCAGTTTATACGGGGCTAGCGGGCGGAATGAGCAGTTCTTC.

This chain uses TRBV10-2 with TRBJ2-3, with 11 bases identical to TRBD2. Germline values: CDR1 WSHSY, CDR2 SAAADI. J lost 2 bases, V lost 6 bases, and 4 bases had no gene match. The CDR3 spans 15 residues. The CDR3 DNA reads TGCGCCAGCAGCTCTAGCGGGAGGTTCACAGATACGCAGTATTTT. Translating it yields CASSSSGRFTDTQYF.

The chain joins TRBV2 to TRBJ2-2, with D possibly being TRBD2 (6 bases). The CDR3 spans 14 residues. The germline V gene encodes CDR1 SNHLY and CDR2 FYNNEI. V shed 5 bases and J shed 6 bases, with 13 bases lying between them. The DNA of the CDR3 is TGTGCCAGCAGTCTCCGGGGGATGCCCGGGGAGCTGTTTTTT. Translation: CASSLRGMPGELFF.

The J gene is TRBJ2-7, the V gene TRBV27, with D possibly TRBD1 on 5 matching bases. This CDR3 is built from 16 residues. Trimming shortened V by 0 bases and J by 7 bases, and 19 bases separated the two germline ends. CDR1 and CDR2 (germline): MNHEY, SMNVEV (reference sequence). The CDR3 is CASSLSGVVCPIEQYF. CDR3 in DNA: TGTGCCAGCAGTTTATCAGGGGTCGTATGCCCTATAGAGCAGTACTTC.

The gene calls are TRBV30 and TRBJ2-4, with 11 bases identical to TRBD2. The junction had 10 bases not matched to a gene; V was cut back by 3 bases and J by 3 bases. In germline, CDR1 is GTSNPN, CDR2 SVGIG (reference sequence). The CDR3 runs 17 residues. This CDR3 reads CAWSGIAGGPGKNIQYF. DNA of the CDR3: TGTGCCTGGAGCGGAATAGCGGGAGGGCCTGGCAAAAACATTCAGTACTTC.

The chain employs TRBV28 and TRBJ1-2; D gene uncertain. The CDR3 is 12 residues long. Trimming cost V 5 bases and J 2 bases, with 6 bases left between them. CDR1 MDHEN and CDR2 SYDVKM come from the germline V gene. CDR3 bases: TGTGCCAGCAGTCTCAGGAACTATGGCTACACCTTC. Amino acid sequence: CASSLRNYGYTF.

The chain links TRBV28 to TRBJ2-7; TRBD1 aligns across 8 bases. Germline assignment: CDR1 MDHEN and CDR2 SYDVKM. The V and J ends lost 4 bases and 3 bases, in that order; junction bases with no gene match: 14. The CDR3 covers 17 residues. The CDR3 sequence: CASSSYMSRTGNYEQYF. CDR3 sequence (DNA): TGTGCCAGCAGTTCTTATATGTCCCGGACAGGGAACTACGAGCAGTACTTC. The complete variable domain, with remaining parts taken from reference TRBV28 and TRBJ2-7, reads DVKVTQSSRYLVKRTGEKVFLECVQDMDHENMFWYRQDPGLGLRLIYFSYDVKMKEKGDIPEGYSVSREKKERFSLILESASTNQTSMYLCASSSYMSRTGNYEQYFGPGTRLTVT.

V gene TRBV14 combines with J gene TRBJ2-7; tentative D call: TRBD2 (5 bases). Per the germline V gene, CDR1 is SGHDN and CDR2 is FVKESK. V was cut by 0 bases and J by 3 bases, with 9 bases left in between. The CDR3 has 14 residues. The CDR3 DNA reads as TGTGCCAGCAGCCAAGAGTCCGGACTCTACGAGCAGTACTTC. This encodes CASSQESGLYEQYF.

The chain carries TRBV6-6 and TRBJ2-7, with 7 nucleotides matching TRBD2. CDR3 length: 12 residues. J lost 2 bases, V lost 6 bases, and 1 base had no gene match. Germline V gene sequence: CDR1 MNHNY, CDR2 SVGAGI (reference sequence). The CDR3 DNA sequence: TGTGCCAGCAGCGGGACTACCTACGAGCAGTACTTC. This sequence encodes CASSGTTYEQYF.

The chain couples TRBV4-1 to TRBJ2-7; TRBD2 might be the D (5 bases). Trimming removed 1 base at V and 0 bases at J, with 19 bases between. This CDR3 is 18 amino acids long. CDR1 is MGHRA and CDR2 is YSYEKL in the germline V gene. DNA of the CDR3: TGCGCCAGCAGCCAAGGGATCTTGCGGGCTAGCTCCTCCTACGAGCAGTACTTC. Protein sequence: CASSQGILRASSSYEQYF.

This clone was seen more than once but under ten times. CDR3 residues: CASSPPNTGELFF. The DNA of the CDR3 is TGTGCCAGCTCACCCCCTAATACCGGGGAGCTGTTTTTT. This chain joins TRBV18 and TRBJ2-2; D not certain. CDR1 is KGHSH, CDR2 LQKENI, per germline. This CDR3 is built from 13 residues. The V and J ends lost 3 bases and 5 bases respectively, with 7 bases between them. The full variable domain, in which reference TRBV18 and TRBJ2-2 provide the parts outside the CDR3, is NAGVMQNPRHLVRRRGQEARLRCSPMKGHSHVYWYRQLPEEGLKFMVYLQKENIIDESGMPKERFSAEFPKEGPSILRIQQVVRGDSAAYFCASSPPNTGELFFGEGSRLTVL.

This clone was recorded a few times. The chain has TRBV28 and TRBJ1-5; 7 nucleotides match TRBD1. CDR3 length equals 14 residues. J gave up 3 bases and V 6 bases, and 5 bases lay outside the gene matches. Germline loops: CDR1 MDHEN, CDR2 SYDVKM. The CDR3 DNA sequence: TGTGCCAGCAGCGACGGGACAGCCAATCAGCCCCAGCATTTT. This encodes CASSDGTANQPQHF.

The J gene is TRBJ2-3, the V gene TRBV12-5, with 10 bases fitting TRBD2. The CDR3 has 16 residues. The germline V gene encodes CDR1 LGHNT and CDR2 FRNRAP. V gave up 4 bases and J gave up 4 bases; unmatched junction bases: 8. CDR3 region: CASGSGLAGASDTQYF. The CDR3 DNA sequence: TGTGCTAGTGGTTCTGGGCTAGCGGGGGCTTCAGATACGCAGTATTTT.

This chain connects TRBV11-2 to TRBJ1-6; 12 bases agree with TRBD1. Germline V gene lookup returns CDR1 SGHAT and CDR2 FQNNGV. J lost 9 bases, V lost 10 bases, and 4 bases had no gene match. The CDR3 is made up of 13 amino acids. In DNA form, the CDR3 reads TGTGCCACCCAGGGACAGGGGGCTTCACCCCTCCACTTT. Translated, it gives CATQGQGASPLHF.

The chain recombines TRBV6-6 with TRBJ2-5; the match to TRBD2 covers 9 bases. Germline lookup yields CDR1 MNHNY and CDR2 SVGAGI (reference sequence). The J segment lost 5 bases and the V segment lost 2 bases, leaving 3 bases of the junction unmatched. The CDR3 contains 14 residues. CDR3 nucleotide sequence: TGTGCCAGCAGTTACCAAGCGGGAGGTGAGACCCAGTACTTC. It yields the protein CASSYQAGGETQYF.

The chain joins TRBV11-1 to TRBJ2-7; the D gene is possibly TRBD1 (7 bases). The germline gives CDR1 SGHAT, CDR2 FQDESV (reference sequence). The CDR3 loop spans 15 amino acids. The ends were cut back, 3 bases at V and 2 bases at J, with 14 bases in the middle. This CDR3 is CASSFGQGGTYEQYF. The CDR3 region has the DNA TGTGCCAGCAGCTTCGGCCAGGGGGGAACCTACGAGCAGTACTTC.

This chain uses TRBV28 with TRBJ1-4, with a tentative D call TRBD1 (5 bases). This CDR3 is 13 amino acids long. Trimming left V 5 bases short and J 7 bases short, with 11 bases between. The germline CDR1 and CDR2 sequences are MDHEN and SYDVKM. CDR3 in DNA: TGTGCCAGCAGTCGGACAAAAGGTGAAAAACTGTTTTTT. This gives the protein CASSRTKGEKLFF.